Listed below are T cell receptor beta chains from one sample, sequenced in a study of PD-1 blockade in classical Hodgkin lymphoma. Sequencing used immunoSEQ multiplex PCR; TCRdb keeps in-frame clones, though not all of them. The sample records roughly 25,000 clones, around 83% being singletons. Sequencing was performed on CD4+ T cells from blood, taken at baseline. The origin of the receptors is a human donor with classical Hodgkin lymphoma. Both conserved end residues are part of each CDR3. The D gene is left open where the match is weak. Size is stated for part of the rows, as once, few or many counts, or as a class when the clone is expanded.

D gene	clone size	V gene	J gene	CDR3 DNA	CDR3 protein
.	.	TRBV18	TRBJ1-6	TGTGCCAGCTCACCACGTAGACAGAATAATTCACCCCTCCACTTT	CASSPRRQNNSPLHF
.	.	TRBV6-5	TRBJ2-7	TGTGCCAGCAGTTACTCAAGCTCCTACGAGCAGTACTTC	CASSYSSSYEQYF
.	.	TRBV5-1	TRBJ2-3	TGCGCCAGCAGCTTGGCCGGGGCGGGGACCACAGATACGCAGTATTTT	CASSLAGAGTTDTQYF
.	.	TRBV19	TRBJ1-1	TGTGCCAGTAGTAACCGGGACGGTGTCATGAACACTGAAGCTTTCTTT	CASSNRDGVMNTEAFF
.	.	TRBV19	TRBJ1-1	TGTGCCAGTAGTATAGGTTCAGGTCAATCCCTCATGAACACTGAAGCTTTCTTT	CASSIGSGQSLMNTEAFF
TRBD2	.	TRBV6-5	TRBJ2-3	TGTGCCAGCGGCTTTGAGCGGGGGGGCCCAGATACGCAGTATTTT	CASGFERGGPDTQYF
.	once	TRBV25-1	TRBJ1-2	TGTGCCAGCAGGCGGACTGAGAACTATGGCTACACCTTC	CASRRTENYGYTF
TRBD1	.	TRBV5-5	TRBJ2-6	TGTGCCAGCAGCGCCGGGACAGGGGCCTCTAAGGACAACGTCCTGACTTTC	CASSAGTGASKDNVLTF
.	once	TRBV11-3	TRBJ2-3	TGTGCCAGCAGCTTAAATGGTCAGGGGAGAGATACGCAGTATTTT	CASSLNGQGRDTQYF
.	.	TRBV28	TRBJ1-3	TGTGCCAGCAACGCCCACCAGGATTACTCTGGAAACACCATATATTTT	CASNAHQDYSGNTIYF
.	.	TRBV7-4	TRBJ1-2	TGTGCCAGCAGAAAGTCAGGAGCCGCTAACTATGGCTACACCTTC	CASRKSGAANYGYTF
.	.	TRBV7-2	TRBJ1-1	TGTGCCCTCGGGGCGAATCCGGGAAACACTGAAGCTTTCTTT	CALGANPGNTEAFF
.	.	TRBV28	TRBJ1-4	TGTGCCAGCAGTTTATTTGGCGGCAATGAAAAACTGTTTTTT	CASSLFGGNEKLFF
.	.	TRBV2	TRBJ2-3	TGTGCCAGCGGGGTGACAGGGACTGGGGAAACGCAGTATTTT	CASGVTGTGETQYF
.	.	TRBV19	TRBJ1-3	TGTGCCAGTAGACGTGACAACCTCTCTGGAAACACCATATATTTT	CASRRDNLSGNTIYF
TRBD1	.	TRBV2	TRBJ1-1	TGTGCCAGCAGTGGACAGGGGGCTGGAACTGAAGCTTTCTTT	CASSGQGAGTEAFF
.	.	TRBV28	TRBJ1-1	TGTGCCAGCAGTGGTTCCGACCAAGGGGCGAACACTGAAGCTTTCTTT	CASSGSDQGANTEAFF
.	.	TRBV9	TRBJ2-7	TGTGCCAGCAGCGTAGCCTTACAGCCCTCCTACGAGCAGTACTTC	CASSVALQPSYEQYF
.	.	TRBV5-1	TRBJ1-3	TGCGCCAGCACCTGGGGCTCTGGAAACACCATATATTTT	CASTWGSGNTIYF
.	.	TRBV7-2	TRBJ2-5	TGTGCCAGCAGCTTAGAGGGCAGGCCAGAGACCCAGTACTTC	CASSLEGRPETQYF
.	.	TRBV7-9	TRBJ1-2	TGTGCCAGCAGCGCGGGAGTCAACTATGGCTACACCTTC	CASSAGVNYGYTF
.	.	TRBV6-5	TRBJ2-5	TGTGCCAGCAGTCGTTCAGTGCAAGAGACCCAGTACTTC	CASSRSVQETQYF
.	.	TRBV9	TRBJ1-3	TGTGCCAGCAGCGTAGGACAATTCTCTGGAAACACCATATATTTT	CASSVGQFSGNTIYF
.	.	TRBV6-1	TRBJ1-2	TGTGCCAGCAGACCCGACGGGTCGACTAACTATGGCTACACCTTC	CASRPDGSTNYGYTF
.	.	TRBV28	TRBJ2-5	TGTGCCAGCAGTTTATCAGGCGGACAAGAGACCCAGTACTTC	CASSLSGGQETQYF
.	few	TRBV10-3	TRBJ1-2	TGTGCCATCAGGGACGAAGGTGGCTACACCTTC	CAIRDEGGYTF
TRBD1	few	TRBV7-6	TRBJ2-7	TGTGCCAGCAGCTTAGCAGACAGGGTCTACGAGCAGTACTTC	CASSLADRVYEQYF
TRBD1	.	TRBV11-1	TRBJ1-2	TGTGCCAGCAGCCTATCCCAGGGGGCTGGATCGAGCTACACCTTC	CASSLSQGAGSSYTF
.	.	TRBV2	TRBJ1-2	TGTGCCAGCGTTCGAACAGGAGCTAACTATGGCTACACCTTC	CASVRTGANYGYTF
TRBD1	once	TRBV4-3	TRBJ1-1	TGCGCCAGCAGCCAAGCCCGGACAGGGGAGGACACTGAAGCTTTCTTT	CASSQARTGEDTEAFF
.	.	TRBV5-1	TRBJ2-1	TGCGCCAGCAGCTTGCGTCTGTACAATGAGCAGTTCTTC	CASSLRLYNEQFF
.	.	TRBV10-1	TRBJ2-7	TGCGCCAGCAGTGACGGATATCCCCAGGGGTGGTACGAGCAGTACTTC	CASSDGYPQGWYEQYF
TRBD1	once	TRBV27	TRBJ2-3	TGTGCCAGCGGACACAGGGGAGTCACAGATACGCAGTATTTT	CASGHRGVTDTQYF
TRBD1	.	TRBV2	TRBJ1-2	TGTGCCAGCGGTCGGGACAGCCTCATTTACGGTGGCTACACCTTC	CASGRDSLIYGGYTF
TRBD1	.	TRBV7-2	TRBJ1-1	TGTGCCAGCAGCTTAAGGGGACAGGCCCAGGGCAGGACTGAAGCTTTCTTT	CASSLRGQAQGRTEAFF
.	.	TRBV30	TRBJ1-5	TGTGCCTGGAGTGTAGGGGCAGGGAGACAGCCCCAACATTTT	CAWSVGAGRQPQHF
TRBD1	.	TRBV5-1	TRBJ2-5	TGCGCCAGCAGCTTGGCGGGAACAGGGGCAGAGACCCAGTACTTC	CASSLAGTGAETQYF
.	.	TRBV28	TRBJ1-2	TGTGCCAGCACCTCACCGGGCTATAACTATGGCTACACCTTC	CASTSPGYNYGYTF
.	.	TRBV28	TRBJ1-2	TGTGCCAGCAGTTTCCCCTCCCGGGGGCCGACGGACTATGGCTACACCTTC	CASSFPSRGPTDYGYTF
TRBD2	.	TRBV6-6	TRBJ2-7	TGTGCCAGCAGAATTAGCGGGGGAGGGTCCTACGAGCAGTACTTC	CASRISGGGSYEQYF
.	.	TRBV30	TRBJ1-5	TGTGCCTGGAGTGTATGGCAATATAGCAATCAGCCCCAGCATTTT	CAWSVWQYSNQPQHF
.	once	TRBV5-1	TRBJ1-6	TGCGCCAGCAGCTTGGACGGTGATGCGGGTTCACCCCTCCACTTT	CASSLDGDAGSPLHF
TRBD1	once	TRBV6-5	TRBJ2-7	TGTGCCAGCAGTTACTCAGGGGGGACAGGAGCCTACGAGCAGTACTTC	CASSYSGGTGAYEQYF
TRBD1	.	TRBV5-4	TRBJ2-7	TGTGCCAGCAGCTTGGTACAGGGGAACGAGCAGTACTTC	CASSLVQGNEQYF
.	.	TRBV5-1	TRBJ2-3	TGCGCCAGCAGACGTGAGTCGGGGCTTAACACAGATACGCAGTATTTT	CASRRESGLNTDTQYF
.	.	TRBV4-2	TRBJ1-1	TGTGCCAGCAGCCAAGACTCGGCAGGATTCACTGAAGCTTTCTTT	CASSQDSAGFTEAFF
TRBD1	few	TRBV7-2	TRBJ2-5	TGTGCCAGCAGTCCCAACTTAGACAGGGAGAGAGAGACCCAGTACTTC	CASSPNLDRERETQYF
.	once	TRBV4-2	TRBJ2-2	TGTGCCAGCAGTCAAGGTCGGCCCACCGGGGAGCTGTTTTTT	CASSQGRPTGELFF
.	.	TRBV29-1	TRBJ2-7	TGCAGCGTTCACGGGACCCAGGGGAACCACTACGAGCAGTACTTC	CSVHGTQGNHYEQYF
.	.	TRBV4-3	TRBJ1-1	TGCGCCAGCAAGGGGATCATGAACACTGAAGCTTTCTTT	CASKGIMNTEAFF
TRBD2	.	TRBV14	TRBJ2-3	TGTGCCAGCAGCCAAGCTAGCGGGGACCTGGATACGCAGTATTTT	CASSQASGDLDTQYF
.	.	TRBV28	TRBJ1-5	TGTGCCAGCAGTTTCCGACAGATTAGCAATCAGCCCCAGCATTTT	CASSFRQISNQPQHF